This T cell receptor beta chain appears in the sequencing data of a study of blood T cell repertoires in COVID-19. At the level of the study: The United States, Italy and Spain were the sources of the acute and convalescent COVID-19 samples. Sources were T cells, B-cell-depleted T cells, or PBMCs; the material itself was cDNA or gDNA.

Original methodology: Estimates of nucleated cell counts were drawn from the amplification of reference gene primers. Sequencing used immunoSEQ multiplex PCR; TCRdb keeps in-frame clones, though not all of them. V and J calls and clone size are copied from that table; D and trimming were computed from the DNA. This repertoire shows a few hundred thousand clones, roughly 86% found once; its top ten account for 10%. The V end was cut by 1 base, the J end by 8 bases, with 11 bases between. This CDR3 spans 13 amino acids. The germline CDR1 and CDR2 sequences are SGHVS and FQNEAQ. Participant age was roughly 18 to 90 years, and participants resided in approximately 25 US areas.

Sequenced material: PBMCs or T cells enriched from blood (not recorded which). This clonotype was sampled from a man aged 18 to 29 with acute COVID-19. The J gene is TRBJ1-2, the V gene TRBV7-8; D unclear. The CDR3 DNA is TGTGCCAGCAGCTTAGTCGGGGAGGGCGGCTACACCTTC. Translating it yields CASSLVGEGGYTF.